Sequencing of this TCR beta chain was carried out in a study of blood T cells in healthy people across ages. Next came a second PCR, run for about 6 to 12 cycles, which used a sample-barcoded 5' primer along with a J-beta primer mix. In TCRdb, the 5' RACE reads were re-called with MiXCR into one record per CDR3 protein. This table holds 1,500,000 or so distinct CDR3 sequences, approximately 63% found once. Per sample, a minimum of 6 million PBMCs were isolated. Extractions gave at least 5 micrograms of total RNA per sample. Specimen: blood. The clonotype comes from a man younger than 30 in good health.

Written as DNA, the CDR3 is TGTGCCAGCAGCTTACCGGCTAGCGGGGCTAGCACAGATACGCAGTATTTT. This encodes CASSLPASGASTDTQYF. V usage is TRBV7-8 and J usage is TRBJ2-3; 9 nucleotides match TRBD2. The germline CDR1 and CDR2 sequences are SGHVS and FQNEAQ. CDR3 length: 17 amino acids. With V trimmed by 2 bases and J by 0 bases, 6 bases remained unmatched.